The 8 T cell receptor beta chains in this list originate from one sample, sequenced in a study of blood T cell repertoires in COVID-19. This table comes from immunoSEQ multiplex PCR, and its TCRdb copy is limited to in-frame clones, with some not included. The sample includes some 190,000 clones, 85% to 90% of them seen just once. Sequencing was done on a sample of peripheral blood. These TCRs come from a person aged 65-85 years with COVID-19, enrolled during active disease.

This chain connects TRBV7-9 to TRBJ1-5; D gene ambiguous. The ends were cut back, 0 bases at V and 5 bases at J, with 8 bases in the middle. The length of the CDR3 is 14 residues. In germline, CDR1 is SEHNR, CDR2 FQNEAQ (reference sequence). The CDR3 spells CASSLAGEHQPQHF. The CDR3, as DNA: TGTGCCAGCAGCTTAGCGGGAGAGCATCAGCCCCAGCATTTT. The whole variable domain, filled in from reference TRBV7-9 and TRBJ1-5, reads DTGVSQNPRHKITKRGQNVTFRCDPISEHNRLYWYRQTLGQGPEFLTYFQNEAQLEKSRLLSDRFSAERPKGSFSTLEIQRTEQGDSAMYLCASSLAGEHQPQHFGDGTRLSIL.

The DNA for the CDR3 is TGCGCCAGCAGCCATTTGCAACCGGGACAGGGGTTTGCCGGGGAGCTGTTTTTT. Residues: CASSHLQPGQGFAGELFF. The chain recombines TRBV4-3 with TRBJ2-2; 10 bases are shared with TRBD1. Germline loops: CDR1 LGHNA, CDR2 YSLEER. CDR3 size: 18 residues. V trimming: 3 bases; J trimming: 6 bases; junction bases outside the gene matches: 13.

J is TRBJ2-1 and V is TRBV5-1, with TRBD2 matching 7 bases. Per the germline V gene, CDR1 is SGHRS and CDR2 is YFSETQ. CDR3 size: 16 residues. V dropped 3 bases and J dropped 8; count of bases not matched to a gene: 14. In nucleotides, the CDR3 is TGCGCCAGCAGCTGGTCCAGCGGGGTGGGTTGGGATGAGCAGTTCTTC. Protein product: CASSWSSGVGWDEQFF.

CDR3 coding DNA: TGTGCCAGCCTCAGGGGGCCAAATGAAAAACTGTTTTTT. It translates to CASLRGPNEKLFF. V is TRBV6-5 and J is TRBJ1-4; 8 bases line up with TRBD1. Germline CDR1 reads MNHEY; CDR2 reads SVGAGI. V trimming: 8 bases; J trimming: 5 bases; junction bases outside the gene matches: 4. There are 13 residues in the CDR3.

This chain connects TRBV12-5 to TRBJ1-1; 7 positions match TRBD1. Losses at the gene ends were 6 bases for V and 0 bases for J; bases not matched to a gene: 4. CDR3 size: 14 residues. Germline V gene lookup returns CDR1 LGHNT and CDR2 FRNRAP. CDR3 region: CASGTGVLNTEAFF. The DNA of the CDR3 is TGTGCTAGTGGAACAGGGGTTTTGAACACTGAAGCTTTCTTT.

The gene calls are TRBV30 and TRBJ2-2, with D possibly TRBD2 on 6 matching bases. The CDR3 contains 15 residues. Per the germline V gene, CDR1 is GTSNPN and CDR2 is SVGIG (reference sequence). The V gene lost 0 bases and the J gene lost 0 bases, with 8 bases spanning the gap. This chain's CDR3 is CAWSVGLTNTGELFF. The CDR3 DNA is TGTGCCTGGAGTGTAGGACTAACGAACACCGGGGAGCTGTTTTTT.

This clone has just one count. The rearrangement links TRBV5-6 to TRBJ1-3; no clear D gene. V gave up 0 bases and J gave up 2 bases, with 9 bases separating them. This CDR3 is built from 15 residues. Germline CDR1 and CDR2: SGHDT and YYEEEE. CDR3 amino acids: CASSLAGGAGNTIYF. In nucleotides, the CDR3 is TGTGCCAGCAGCTTGGCGGGCGGGGCTGGAAACACCATATATTTT.

DNA for the CDR3: TGCGCCAGCAGCTTGCTAGGACAGCACTCTGGAAACACCATATATTTT. This gives the protein CASSLLGQHSGNTIYF. V is TRBV5-1 and J is TRBJ1-3; D is possibly TRBD1 (6 bases). The V end was cut by 1 base, the J end by 0 bases, with 11 bases between. CDR1 and CDR2 (germline): SGHRS, YFSETQ. The CDR3 spans 16 residues.